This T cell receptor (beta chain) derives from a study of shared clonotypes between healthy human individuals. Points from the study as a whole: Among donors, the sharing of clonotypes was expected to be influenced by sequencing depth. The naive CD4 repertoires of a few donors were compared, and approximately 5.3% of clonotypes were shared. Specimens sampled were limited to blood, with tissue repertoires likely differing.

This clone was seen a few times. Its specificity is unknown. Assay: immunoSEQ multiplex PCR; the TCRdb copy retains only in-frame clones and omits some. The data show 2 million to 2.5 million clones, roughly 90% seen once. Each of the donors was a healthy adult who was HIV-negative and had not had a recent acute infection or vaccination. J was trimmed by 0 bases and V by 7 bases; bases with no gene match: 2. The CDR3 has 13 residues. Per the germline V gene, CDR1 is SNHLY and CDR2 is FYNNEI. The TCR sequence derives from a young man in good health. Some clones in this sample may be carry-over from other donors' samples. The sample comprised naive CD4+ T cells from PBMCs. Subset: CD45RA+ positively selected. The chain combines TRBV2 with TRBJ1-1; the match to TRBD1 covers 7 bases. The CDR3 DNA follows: TGTGCCAGCACTGACAGGGTGAACACTGAAGCTTTCTTT. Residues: CASTDRVNTEAFF.